The following is a T cell receptor beta chain sequence with its context. The antigen remains undetermined. This entry is derived from a study of PD-L1 blockade in urothelial cancer. Study-wide context: The number of prior chemotherapy regimens per patient was 0 to 3. Peripheral blood specimens exhibited a median yield of about 140,000 T cells.

Points from the study as a whole: For durable-benefit patients, tumor-associated blood clones expanded more at 3 weeks.

Time point here: pretreatment peripheral blood. The method was immunoSEQ multiplex PCR; TCRdb's version includes in-frame clones alone and lacks a portion of them. The table records approximately 86,000 clones, around four fifths of them present only once. CDR1 and CDR2 (germline): MDHEN, SYDVKM. V dropped 6 bases and J dropped 4 bases, with 7 bases sitting between them. The CDR3 has 12 residues. J is TRBJ1-5 and V is TRBV28, with D possibly being TRBD1 (5 bases). The sequence derives from a man aged 40-49 years with urothelial cancer. Here the sequenced sample was PBMCs, taken around atezolizumab (anti-PD-L1) treatment. The CDR3 DNA reads as TGTGCCAGCAGACAGGTTAATCAGCCCCAGCATTTT. Encoded protein: CASRQVNQPQHF.